The 5 T cell receptor beta chains reported below all come from one sample, sequenced in a study of T cell responses to AZD1222 COVID-19 vaccine. TCRdb's copy holds only in-frame clones and misses some; the assay was immunoSEQ multiplex PCR. Of some 97,000 clones detected, about 89% appear once; the ten largest clones hold roughly 17%. Specimen: peripheral blood, collected on day 0 of AZD1222 vaccination. Every receptor here comes from an adult in good health.

This clone was counted between two and nine times. CDR3 sequence: CASSQKTATDTQYF. CDR3 sequence (DNA): TGCGCCAGCAGCCAAAAGACAGCCACAGATACGCAGTATTTT. This rearrangement joins TRBV4-1 to TRBJ2-3, with D possibly matching TRBD1 (5 bases). The CDR3 runs 14 residues. Trimming took off 2 bases at V and 2 bases at J, with 8 bases between the two ends. Germline V lookup: CDR1 MGHRA, CDR2 YSYEKL.

J is TRBJ1-2 and V is TRBV28, with 9 bases lining up with TRBD1. The CDR3 totals 14 residues. Per germline, CDR1 MDHEN and CDR2 SYDVKM. The trim removed 5 bases at V and 7 bases at J, leaving 8 bases unmatched. CDR3 loop: CASSDRDRDSGYTF. The CDR3 nucleotides are TGTGCCAGCAGTGACCGGGACAGGGATTCTGGCTACACCTTC.

This rearrangement joins TRBV29-1 to TRBJ2-1; TRBD1 matches 12 bases. V trimming: 6 bases; J trimming: 4 bases; junction bases outside the gene matches: 7. Germline V gene data show CDR1 as SQVTM and CDR2 as ANQGSEA. This CDR3 is built from 15 residues. The CDR3 protein is CSVPRGQGAYNEQFF. The CDR3 DNA reads as TGCAGCGTCCCAAGGGGACAGGGGGCTTACAATGAGCAGTTCTTC.

J is TRBJ1-6 and V is TRBV2; 10 nucleotides align to TRBD1. V trimming: 6 bases; J trimming: 4 bases; junction bases outside the gene matches: 9. In germline, CDR1 is SNHLY, CDR2 FYNNEI. CDR3 size: 17 residues. In nucleotides, the CDR3 is TGTGCCAGCAGCCTTAGACAGGGGGCTCGGTATAATTCACCCCTCCACTTT. Residues: CASSLRQGARYNSPLHF.

This clone was recorded a few times. The chain carries TRBV11-2 and TRBJ2-3, with a weak D call TRBD2 (6 bases). V lost 4 bases and J 1 base, leaving 12 bases between the germline ends. Germline V CDR1 and CDR2: SGHAT, FQNNGV. CDR3 length: 15 amino acids. The CDR3 DNA is TGTGCCAGCAGCTGGGACTCCCTTCGCACAGATACGCAGTATTTT. It translates to CASSWDSLRTDTQYF.